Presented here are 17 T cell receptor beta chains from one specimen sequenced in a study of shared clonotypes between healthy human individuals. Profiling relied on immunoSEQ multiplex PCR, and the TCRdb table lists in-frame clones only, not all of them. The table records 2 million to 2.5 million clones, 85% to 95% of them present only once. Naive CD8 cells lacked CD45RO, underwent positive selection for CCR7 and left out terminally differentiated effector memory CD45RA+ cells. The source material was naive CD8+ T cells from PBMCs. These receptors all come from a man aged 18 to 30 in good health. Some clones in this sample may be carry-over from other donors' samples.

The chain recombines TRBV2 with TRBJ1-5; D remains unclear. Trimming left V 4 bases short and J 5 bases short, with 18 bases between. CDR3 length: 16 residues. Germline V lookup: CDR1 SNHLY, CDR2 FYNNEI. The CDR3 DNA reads TGTGCCAGCAGTGGTCGCAGGCAGTCGACCGATCAGCCCCAGCATTTT. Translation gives CASSGRRQSTDQPQHF.

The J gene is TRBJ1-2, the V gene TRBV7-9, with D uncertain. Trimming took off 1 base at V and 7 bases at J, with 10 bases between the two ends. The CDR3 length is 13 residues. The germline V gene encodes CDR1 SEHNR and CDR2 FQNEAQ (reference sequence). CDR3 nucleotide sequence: TGTGCCAGCAGCTTAGAATTCCGTTTTGGCTACACCTTC. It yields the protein CASSLEFRFGYTF.

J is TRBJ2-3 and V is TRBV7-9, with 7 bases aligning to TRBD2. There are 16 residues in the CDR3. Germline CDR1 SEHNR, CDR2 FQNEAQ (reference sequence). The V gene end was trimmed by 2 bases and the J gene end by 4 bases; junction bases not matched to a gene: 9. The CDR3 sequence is CASSLRSGMNADTQYF. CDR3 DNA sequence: TGTGCCAGCAGCTTAAGGAGCGGGATGAATGCAGATACGCAGTATTTT.

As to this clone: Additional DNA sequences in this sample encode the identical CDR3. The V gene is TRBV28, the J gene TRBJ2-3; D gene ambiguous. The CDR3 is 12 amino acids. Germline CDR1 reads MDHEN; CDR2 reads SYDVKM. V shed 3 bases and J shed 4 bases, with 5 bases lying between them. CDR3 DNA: TGTGCCAGCAGTTTGATCTCAGATACGCAGTATTTT. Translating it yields CASSLISDTQYF.

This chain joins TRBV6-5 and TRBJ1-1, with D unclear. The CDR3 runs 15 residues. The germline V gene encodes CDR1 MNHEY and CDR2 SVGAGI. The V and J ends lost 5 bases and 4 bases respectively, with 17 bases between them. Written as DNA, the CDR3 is TGTGCCAGCAGTCTTTATTCTGAGGGCAGCACTGAAGCTTTCTTT. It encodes CASSLYSEGSTEAFF.

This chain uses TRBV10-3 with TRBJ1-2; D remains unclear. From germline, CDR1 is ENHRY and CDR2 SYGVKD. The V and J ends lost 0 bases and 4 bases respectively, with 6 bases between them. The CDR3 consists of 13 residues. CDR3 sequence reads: CAISESVSYGYTF. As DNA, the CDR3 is TGTGCCATCAGTGAGTCGGTCTCCTATGGCTACACCTTC.

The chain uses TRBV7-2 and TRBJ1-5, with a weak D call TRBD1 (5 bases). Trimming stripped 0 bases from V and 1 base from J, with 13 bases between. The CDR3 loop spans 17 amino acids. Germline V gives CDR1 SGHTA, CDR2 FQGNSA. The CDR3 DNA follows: TGTGCCAGCAGCTTAGCCAGAAATTGGGGGAGCAATCAGCCCCAGCATTTT. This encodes CASSLARNWGSNQPQHF.

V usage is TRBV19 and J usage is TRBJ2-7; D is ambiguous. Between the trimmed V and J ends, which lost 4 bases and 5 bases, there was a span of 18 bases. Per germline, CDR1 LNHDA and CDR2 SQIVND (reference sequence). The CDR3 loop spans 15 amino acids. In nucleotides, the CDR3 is TGTGCCAGTAGTACAGCTGGCCAGGAATTGGACGAGCAGTACTTC. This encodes CASSTAGQELDEQYF.

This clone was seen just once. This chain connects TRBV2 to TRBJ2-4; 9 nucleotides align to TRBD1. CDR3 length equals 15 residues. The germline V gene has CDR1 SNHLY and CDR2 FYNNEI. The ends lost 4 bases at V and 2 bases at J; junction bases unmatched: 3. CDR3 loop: CASSGDRGSKNIQYF. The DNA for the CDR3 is TGTGCCAGCAGTGGAGACAGGGGGTCCAAAAACATTCAGTACTTC.

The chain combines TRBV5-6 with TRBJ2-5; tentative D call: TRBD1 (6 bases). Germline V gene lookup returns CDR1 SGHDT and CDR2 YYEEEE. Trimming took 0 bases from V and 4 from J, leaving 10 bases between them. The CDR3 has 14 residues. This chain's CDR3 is CASSLAGVLETQYF. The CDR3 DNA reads TGTGCCAGCAGCTTGGCAGGGGTCCTAGAGACCCAGTACTTC.

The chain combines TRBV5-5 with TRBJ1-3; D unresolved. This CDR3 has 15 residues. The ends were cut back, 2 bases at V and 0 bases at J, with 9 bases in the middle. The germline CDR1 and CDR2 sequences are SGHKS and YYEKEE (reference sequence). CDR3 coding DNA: TGTGCCAGCAGCTTCGGCGTGTCCTCTGGAAACACCATATATTTT. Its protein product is CASSFGVSSGNTIYF.

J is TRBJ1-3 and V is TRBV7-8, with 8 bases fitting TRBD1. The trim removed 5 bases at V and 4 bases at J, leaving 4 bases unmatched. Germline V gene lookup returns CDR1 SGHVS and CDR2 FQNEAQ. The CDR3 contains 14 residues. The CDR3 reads CASSEYRGGNTIYF. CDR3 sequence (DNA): TGTGCCAGCAGCGAATACAGGGGGGGAAACACCATATATTTT.

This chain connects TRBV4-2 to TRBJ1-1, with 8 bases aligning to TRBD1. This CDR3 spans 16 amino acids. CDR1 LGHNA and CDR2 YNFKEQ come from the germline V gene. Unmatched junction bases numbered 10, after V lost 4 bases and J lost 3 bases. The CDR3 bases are TGTGCCAGCAGCCCCGTTCCAGGGGGCGCGGACACTGAAGCTTTCTTT. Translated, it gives CASSPVPGGADTEAFF.

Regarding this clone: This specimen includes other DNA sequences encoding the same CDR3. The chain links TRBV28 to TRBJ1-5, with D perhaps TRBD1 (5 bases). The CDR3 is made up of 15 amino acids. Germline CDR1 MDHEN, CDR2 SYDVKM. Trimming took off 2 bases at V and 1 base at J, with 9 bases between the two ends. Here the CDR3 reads CASSLRRGSNQPQHF. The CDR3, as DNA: TGTGCCAGCAGTTTACGGCGGGGGAGCAATCAGCCCCAGCATTTT.

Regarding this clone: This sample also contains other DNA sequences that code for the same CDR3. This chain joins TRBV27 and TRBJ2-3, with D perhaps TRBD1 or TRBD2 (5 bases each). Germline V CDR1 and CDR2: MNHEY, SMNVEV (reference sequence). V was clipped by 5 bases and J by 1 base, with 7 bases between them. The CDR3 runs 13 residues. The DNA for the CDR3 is TGTGCCAGCAGTCGGGGCCGCACAGATACGCAGTATTTT. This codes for CASSRGRTDTQYF.

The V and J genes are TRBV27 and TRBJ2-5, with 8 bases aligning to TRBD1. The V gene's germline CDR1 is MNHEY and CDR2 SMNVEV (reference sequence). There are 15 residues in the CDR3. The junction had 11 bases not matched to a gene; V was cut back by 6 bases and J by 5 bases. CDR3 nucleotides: TGTGCCAGCAGCCGCCTAAAAACAGGGGGGGAGACCCAGTACTTC. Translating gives CASSRLKTGGETQYF.

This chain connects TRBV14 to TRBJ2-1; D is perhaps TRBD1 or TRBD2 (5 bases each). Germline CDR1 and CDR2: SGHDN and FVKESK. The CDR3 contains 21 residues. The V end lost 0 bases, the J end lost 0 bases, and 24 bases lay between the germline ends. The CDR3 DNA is TGTGCCAGCAGCCAAGATGCCCGGGGACGCTATTCCTCAAGCTCCTACAATGAGCAGTTCTTC. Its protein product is CASSQDARGRYSSSSYNEQFF.